This entry concerns a single T cell receptor beta chain. Its antigen remains unknown. The data belong to a study of monozygotic twins with inflammatory bowel disease. TCRdb re-called the 5' RACE reads, yielding one record per CDR3 amino acid sequence without DNA. Its table records 300,000 to 350,000 distinct CDR3 sequences. Study-wide findings and caveats: Patient repertoires may have gained variability from differing immunosuppressive treatments.

This receptor was taken from a human donor with ulcerative colitis or Crohn's disease, or a healthy co-twin of an affected twin (not recorded which). Sequencing was carried out using blood.

The CDR3 loop is CSARDPVPGQGNYGYTF. The J gene is TRBJ1-2, the V gene TRBV20-1; TCRdb's assignment of TRBD1 cannot be checked, as there is no DNA. This CDR3 region has 17 residues. Germline-derived CDR1 and CDR2 are DFQATT and SNEGSKA (reference sequence).